The 9 T cell receptor beta chains listed next were all sequenced from one sample in a study of blood T cell repertoires in COVID-19. Libraries were prepared by immunoSEQ multiplex PCR; TCRdb keeps only in-frame clonotypes and omits some of them. The table has around 300,000 clones, 80% to 95% seen once. The specimen sequenced was peripheral blood. The source is a woman aged 25 to 45 with COVID-19, enrolled during active disease.

This sequence joins TRBV5-1 and TRBJ2-5, with 10 bases identical to TRBD2. The CDR3 is 19 residues long. V dropped 8 bases and J dropped 5; count of bases not matched to a gene: 24. Germline values: CDR1 SGHRS, CDR2 YFSETQ. The CDR3 sequence is CASLLCTGTSEDDRETQYF. The CDR3 nucleotides are TGCGCCAGTCTGCTATGCACCGGGACTAGCGAAGACGATAGGGAGACCCAGTACTTC.

A remark on this clone: Other nucleotide sequences from this sample produce the same CDR3. J is TRBJ2-3 and V is TRBV24-1; a possible D gene is TRBD1 (6 bases). CDR1 is KGHDR, CDR2 SFDVKD, per germline. Trimming left V 5 bases short and J 2 bases short, with 7 bases between. The CDR3 loop spans 13 amino acids. The CDR3 reads CATSAGDTDTQYF. CDR3 in DNA: TGTGCCACCAGTGCAGGGGACACAGATACGCAGTATTTT.

V usage is TRBV19 and J usage is TRBJ1-5; D is possibly TRBD1 (6 bases). This CDR3 region has 14 residues. V shed 6 bases and J shed 4 bases, with 13 bases lying between them. The germline gives CDR1 LNHDA, CDR2 SQIVND (reference sequence). This chain's CDR3 is CASRIQGMNQPQHF. The CDR3 nucleotides read TGTGCCAGTAGGATTCAGGGGATGAATCAGCCCCAGCATTTT.

This clone was counted between two and nine times. The chain combines TRBV12-3 or TRBV12-4 with TRBJ2-7, with a tentative D call TRBD1 (6 bases). The CDR3 is 12 residues long. The V end was cut by 6 bases, the J end by 6 bases, with 12 bases between. The CDR3 loop is CASSRQEFEQYF. The CDR3 DNA reads as TGTGCCAGCAGCAGACAGGAGTTCGAGCAGTACTTC.

This clone was counted once. J is TRBJ1-3 and V is TRBV6-5, with 9 bases identical to TRBD1. The V gene's germline CDR1 is MNHEY and CDR2 SVGAGI. Unmatched junction bases numbered 6, after V lost 4 bases and J lost 2 bases. CDR3 length: 16 residues. The CDR3 here is CASSSLRDRAGNTIYF. The CDR3 bases are TGTGCCAGCAGTTCCCTCCGGGACAGGGCTGGAAACACCATATATTTT.

The CDR3 sequence is CASSEVGGFPYEQYF. The CDR3 bases are TGTGCCAGCAGTGAAGTCGGCGGGTTCCCCTACGAGCAGTACTTC. The chain couples TRBV6-1 to TRBJ2-7; D is perhaps TRBD2 (5 bases). Deletions cut 1 base from V and 2 bases from J, with 12 bases between. Looked up from germline, CDR1 is MNHNS and CDR2 is SASEGT. This CDR3 has 15 residues.

The chain has TRBV6-5 and TRBJ2-1, with a tentative D call TRBD2 (6 bases). Germline V lookup: CDR1 MNHEY, CDR2 SVGAGI. CDR3 length: 11 residues. V shed 7 bases and J shed 9 bases, with 10 bases lying between them. The CDR3 DNA sequence: TGTGCCAGCACTGTCGGGGGTGAGCAGTTCTTC. Translated, it gives CASTVGGEQFF.

J is TRBJ1-6 and V is TRBV6-1, with no clear D. The CDR3 covers 15 residues. V lost 2 bases, J lost 3 bases, and 8 bases lay in between. CDR1 is MNHNS and CDR2 is SASEGT in the germline V gene. Written as DNA, the CDR3 is TGTGCCAGCAGTGAACGAGGAGACTATAATTCACCCCTCCACTTT. As protein: CASSERGDYNSPLHF.

The V call is TRBV19, the J call TRBJ1-2; perhaps TRBD1 as D (5 bases). Germline-derived CDR1 and CDR2 are LNHDA and SQIVND (reference sequence). The CDR3 consists of 16 residues. Trimming stripped 2 bases from V and 6 bases from J, with 19 bases between. CDR3: CASSILADSRADGYTF. Here the CDR3 DNA reads TGTGCCAGTAGTATATTGGCCGACAGTCGGGCGGATGGCTACACCTTC. The full variable domain, in which reference TRBV19 and TRBJ1-2 provide the parts outside the CDR3, is DGGITQSPKYLFRKEGQNVTLSCEQNLNHDAMYWYRQDPGQGLRLIYYSQIVNDFQKGDIAEGYSVSREKKESFPLTVTSAQKNPTAFYLCASSILADSRADGYTFGSGTRLTVV.